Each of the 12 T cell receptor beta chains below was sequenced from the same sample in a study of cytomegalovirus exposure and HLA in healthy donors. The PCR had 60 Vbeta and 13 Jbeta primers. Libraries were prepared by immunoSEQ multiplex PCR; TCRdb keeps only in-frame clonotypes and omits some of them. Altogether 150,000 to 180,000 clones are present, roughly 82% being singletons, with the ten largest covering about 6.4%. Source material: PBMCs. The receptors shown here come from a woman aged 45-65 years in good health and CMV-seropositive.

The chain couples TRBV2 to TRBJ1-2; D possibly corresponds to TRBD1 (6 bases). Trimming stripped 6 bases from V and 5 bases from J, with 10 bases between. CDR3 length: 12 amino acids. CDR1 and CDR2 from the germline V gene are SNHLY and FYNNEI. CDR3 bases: TGTGCCAGCAGATTACAGGGTTATGGCTACACCTTC. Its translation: CASRLQGYGYTF.

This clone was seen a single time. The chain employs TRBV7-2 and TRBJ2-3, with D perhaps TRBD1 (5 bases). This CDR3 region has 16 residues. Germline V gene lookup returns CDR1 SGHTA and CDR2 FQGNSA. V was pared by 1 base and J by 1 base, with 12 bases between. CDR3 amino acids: CASSLDPGKGTDTQYF. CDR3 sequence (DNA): TGTGCCAGCAGCTTAGACCCAGGGAAGGGCACAGATACGCAGTATTTT.

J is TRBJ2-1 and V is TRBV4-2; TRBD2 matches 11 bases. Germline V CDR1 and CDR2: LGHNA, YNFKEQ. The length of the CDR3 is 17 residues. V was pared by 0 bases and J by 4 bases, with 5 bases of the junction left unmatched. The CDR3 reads CASSQDPSGGFYNEQFF. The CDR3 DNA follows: TGTGCCAGCAGCCAAGACCCTAGCGGGGGGTTTTACAATGAGCAGTTCTTC.

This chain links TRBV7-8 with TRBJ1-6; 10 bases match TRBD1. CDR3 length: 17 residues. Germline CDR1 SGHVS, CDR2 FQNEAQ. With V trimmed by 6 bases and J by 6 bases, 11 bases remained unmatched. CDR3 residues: CASSSPPGQGINSPLHF. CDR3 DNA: TGTGCCAGCAGTTCACCACCGGGACAGGGGATTAATTCACCCCTCCACTTT. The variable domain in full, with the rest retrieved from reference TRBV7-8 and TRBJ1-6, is GAGVSQSPRYKVAKRGQDVALRCDPISGHVSLFWYQQALGQGPEFLTYFQNEAQLDKSGLPSDRFFAERPEGSVSTLKIQRTQQEDSAVYLCASSSPPGQGINSPLHFGNGTRLTVT.

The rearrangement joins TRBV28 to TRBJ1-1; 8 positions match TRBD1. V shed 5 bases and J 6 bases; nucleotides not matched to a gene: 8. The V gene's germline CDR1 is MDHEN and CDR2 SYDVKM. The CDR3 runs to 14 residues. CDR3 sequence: CASSRGGQGAEAFF. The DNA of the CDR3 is TGTGCCAGCAGTCGCGGAGGACAGGGCGCTGAAGCTTTCTTT.

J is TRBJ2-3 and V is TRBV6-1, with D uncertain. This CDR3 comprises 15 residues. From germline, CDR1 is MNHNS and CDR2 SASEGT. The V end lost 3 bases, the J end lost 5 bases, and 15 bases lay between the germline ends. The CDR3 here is CASSERRPMRDTQYF. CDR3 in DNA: TGTGCCAGCAGTGAGCGGCGACCAATGCGAGATACGCAGTATTTT.

In nucleotides, the CDR3 is TGTGCCAGCAGCCTCTATACGGACAGACGTTACGAGCAGTACTTC. It codes for CASSLYTDRRYEQYF. The chain carries TRBV7-8 and TRBJ2-7, with D possibly TRBD1 on 6 matching bases. The CDR3 runs to 15 residues. The V end was cut by 5 bases, the J end by 4 bases, with 18 bases between. CDR1 is SGHVS and CDR2 is FQNEAQ in the germline V gene.

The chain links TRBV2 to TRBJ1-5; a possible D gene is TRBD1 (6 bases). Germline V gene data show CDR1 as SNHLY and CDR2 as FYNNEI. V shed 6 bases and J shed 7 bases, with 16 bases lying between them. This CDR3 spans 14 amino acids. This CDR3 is CASRRDNSDQPQHF. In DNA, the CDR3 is TGTGCCAGCAGAAGGGACAACTCGGACCAGCCCCAGCATTTT.

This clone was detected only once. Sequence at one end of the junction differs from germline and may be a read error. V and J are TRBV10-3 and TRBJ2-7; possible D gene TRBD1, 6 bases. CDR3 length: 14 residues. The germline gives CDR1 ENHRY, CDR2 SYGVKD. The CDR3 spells CAIQGTWASSEQYF. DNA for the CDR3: TGTGCCATCCAAGGGACATGGGCATCCTCCGAGCAGTACTTC.

Here the CDR3 reads CASRGTGSESYNEQFF. The CDR3 nucleotides read TGCGCCAGCAGGGGGACAGGGAGTGAATCCTACAATGAGCAGTTCTTC. The rearrangement joins TRBV10-1 to TRBJ2-1; TRBD1 matches 9 bases. Looked up from germline, CDR1 is WNHNN and CDR2 is SYGVQD (reference sequence). Germline trimming cut 6 bases from V and 1 base from J; bases unmatched to any gene: 7. The CDR3 runs to 16 residues.

CDR3 coding DNA: TGTGCCAGCTCACCCCAGGGGGCCGCAAGCACAGATACGCAGTATTTT. Its protein product is CASSPQGAASTDTQYF. The chain combines TRBV18 with TRBJ2-3, with 8 bases lining up with TRBD1. Germline values: CDR1 KGHSH, CDR2 LQKENI. V shed 3 bases, J shed 0 bases, and the junction held 5 bases outside the gene matches. CDR3 length equals 16 residues.

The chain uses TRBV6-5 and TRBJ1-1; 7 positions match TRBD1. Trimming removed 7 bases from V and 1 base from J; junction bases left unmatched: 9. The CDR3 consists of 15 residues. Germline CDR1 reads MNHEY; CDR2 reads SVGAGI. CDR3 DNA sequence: TGTGCCAGCAATTCCCTGACAGGGAGGAACACTGAAGCTTTCTTT. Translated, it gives CASNSLTGRNTEAFF.